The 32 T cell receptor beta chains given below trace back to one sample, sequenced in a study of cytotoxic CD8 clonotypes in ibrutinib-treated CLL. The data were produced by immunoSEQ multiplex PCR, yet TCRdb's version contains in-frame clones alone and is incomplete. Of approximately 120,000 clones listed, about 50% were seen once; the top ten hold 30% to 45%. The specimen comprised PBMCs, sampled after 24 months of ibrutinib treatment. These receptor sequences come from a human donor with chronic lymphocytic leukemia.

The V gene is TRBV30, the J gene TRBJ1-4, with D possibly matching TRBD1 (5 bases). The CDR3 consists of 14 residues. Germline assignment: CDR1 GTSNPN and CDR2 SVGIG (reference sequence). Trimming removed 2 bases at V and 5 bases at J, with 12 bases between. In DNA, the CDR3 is TGTGCCTGGAGTTTTGGTGGGGGGAATGAAAAACTGTTTTTT. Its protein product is CAWSFGGGNEKLFF.

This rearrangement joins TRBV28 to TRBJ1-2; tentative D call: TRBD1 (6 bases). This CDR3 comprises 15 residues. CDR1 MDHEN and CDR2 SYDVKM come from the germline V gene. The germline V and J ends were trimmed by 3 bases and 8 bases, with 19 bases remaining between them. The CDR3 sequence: CASSFPREGGWGYTF. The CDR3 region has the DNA TGTGCCAGCAGTTTCCCCCGGGAAGGGGGATGGGGCTACACCTTC.

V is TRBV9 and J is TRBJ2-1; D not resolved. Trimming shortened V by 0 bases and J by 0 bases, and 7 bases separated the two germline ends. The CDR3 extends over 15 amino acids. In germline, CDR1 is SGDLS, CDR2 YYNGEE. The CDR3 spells CASSVGVISYNEQFF. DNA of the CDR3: TGTGCCAGCAGCGTAGGGGTTATCTCCTACAATGAGCAGTTCTTC. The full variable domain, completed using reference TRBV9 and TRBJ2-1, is DSGVTQTPKHLITATGQRVTLRCSPRSGDLSVYWYQQSLDQGLQFLIQYYNGEERAKGNILERFSAQQFPDLHSELNLSSLELGDSALYFCASSVGVISYNEQFFGPGTRLTVL.

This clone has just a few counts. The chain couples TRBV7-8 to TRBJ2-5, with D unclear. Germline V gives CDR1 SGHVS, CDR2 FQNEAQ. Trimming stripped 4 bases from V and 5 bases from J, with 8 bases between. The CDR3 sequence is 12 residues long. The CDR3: CASSSGGETQYF. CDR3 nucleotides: TGTGCCAGCAGCTCCGGTGGTGAGACCCAGTACTTC.

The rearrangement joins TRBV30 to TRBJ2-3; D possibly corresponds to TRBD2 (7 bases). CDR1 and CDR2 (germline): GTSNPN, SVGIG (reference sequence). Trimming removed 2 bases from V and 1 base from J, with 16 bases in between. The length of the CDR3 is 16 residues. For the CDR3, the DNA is TGTGCCTGGAGTCCCGGGGCGGGGGCTCGCACAGATACGCAGTATTTT. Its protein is CAWSPGAGARTDTQYF. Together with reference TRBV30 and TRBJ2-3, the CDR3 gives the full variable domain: SQTIHQWPATLVQPVGSPLSLECTVEGTSNPNLYWYRQAAGRGLQLLFYSVGIGQISSEVPQNLSASRPQDRQFILSSKKLLLSDSGFYLCAWSPGAGARTDTQYFGPGTRLTVL.

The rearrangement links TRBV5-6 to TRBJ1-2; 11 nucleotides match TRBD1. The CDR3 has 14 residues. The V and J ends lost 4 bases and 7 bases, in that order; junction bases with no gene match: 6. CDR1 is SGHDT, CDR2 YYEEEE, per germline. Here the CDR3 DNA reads TGTGCCAGCAGCCGGGACAGGGGGACCGTTGGCTACACCTTC. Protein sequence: CASSRDRGTVGYTF.

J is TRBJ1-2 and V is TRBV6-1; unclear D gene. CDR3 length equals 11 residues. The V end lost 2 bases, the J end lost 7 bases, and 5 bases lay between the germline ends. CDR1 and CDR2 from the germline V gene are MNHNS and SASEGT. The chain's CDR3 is CASSEFFGYTF. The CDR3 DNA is TGTGCCAGCAGTGAATTTTTTGGCTACACCTTC.

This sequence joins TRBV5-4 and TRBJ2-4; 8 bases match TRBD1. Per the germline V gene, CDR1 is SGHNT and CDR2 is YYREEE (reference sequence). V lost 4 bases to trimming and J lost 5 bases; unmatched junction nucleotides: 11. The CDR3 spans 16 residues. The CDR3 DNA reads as TGTGCCAGCAGCAACCGAGCGACAGGGGACGAAAACATTCAGTACTTC. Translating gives CASSNRATGDENIQYF. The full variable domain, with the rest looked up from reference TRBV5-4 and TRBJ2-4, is ETGVTQSPTHLIKTRGQQVTLRCSSQSGHNTVSWYQQALGQGPQFIFQYYREEENGRGNFPPRFSGLQFPNYSSELNVNALELDDSALYLCASSNRATGDENIQYFGAGTRLSVL.

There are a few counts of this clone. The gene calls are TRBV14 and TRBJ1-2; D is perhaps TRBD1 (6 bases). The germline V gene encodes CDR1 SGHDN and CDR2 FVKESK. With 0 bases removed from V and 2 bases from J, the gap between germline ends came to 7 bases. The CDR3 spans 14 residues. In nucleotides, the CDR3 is TGTGCCAGCAGCCAAGAGGACAGAAACTATGGCTACACCTTC. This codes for CASSQEDRNYGYTF.

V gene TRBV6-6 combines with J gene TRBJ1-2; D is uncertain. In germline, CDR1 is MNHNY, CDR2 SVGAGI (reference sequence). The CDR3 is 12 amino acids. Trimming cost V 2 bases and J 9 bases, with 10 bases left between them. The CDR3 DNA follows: TGTGCCAGCAGTTACCTCGGAGGGAGCTACACCTTC. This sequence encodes CASSYLGGSYTF.

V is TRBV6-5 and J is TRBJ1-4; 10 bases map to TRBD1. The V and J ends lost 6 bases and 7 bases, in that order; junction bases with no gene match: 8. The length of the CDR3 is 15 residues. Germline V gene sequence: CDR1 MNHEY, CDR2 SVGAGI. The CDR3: CASSRDRGMAEKLFF. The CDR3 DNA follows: TGTGCCAGCAGCAGGGACAGGGGCATGGCTGAAAAACTGTTTTTT.

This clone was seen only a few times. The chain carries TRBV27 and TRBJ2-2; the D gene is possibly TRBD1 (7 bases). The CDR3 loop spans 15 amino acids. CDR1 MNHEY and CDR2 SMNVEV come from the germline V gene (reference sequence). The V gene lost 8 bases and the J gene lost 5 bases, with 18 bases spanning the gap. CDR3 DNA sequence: TGTGCCAGCTCGACAGGGCGGGGAATAACCGGGGAGCTGTTTTTT. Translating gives CASSTGRGITGELFF.

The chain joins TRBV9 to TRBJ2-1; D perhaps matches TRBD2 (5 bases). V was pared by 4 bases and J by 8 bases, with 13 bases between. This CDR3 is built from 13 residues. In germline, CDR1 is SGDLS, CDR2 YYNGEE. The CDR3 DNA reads TGTGCCAGCAGCCCTCGGACCGGGGATGAGCAGTTCTTC. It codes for CASSPRTGDEQFF.

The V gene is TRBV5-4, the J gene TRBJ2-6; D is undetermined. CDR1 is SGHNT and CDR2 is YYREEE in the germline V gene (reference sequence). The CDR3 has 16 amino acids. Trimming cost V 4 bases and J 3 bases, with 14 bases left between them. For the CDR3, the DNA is TGTGCCAGCAGCCAATTCCTACCCAGTGGGGCCAACGTCCTGACTTTC. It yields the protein CASSQFLPSGANVLTF.

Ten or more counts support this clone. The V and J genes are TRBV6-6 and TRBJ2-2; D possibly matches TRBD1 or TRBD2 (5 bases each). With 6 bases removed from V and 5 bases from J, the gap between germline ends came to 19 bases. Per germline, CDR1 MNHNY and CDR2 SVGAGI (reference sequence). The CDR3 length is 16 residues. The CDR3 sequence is CASRGQGMTGTGELFF. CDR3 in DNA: TGTGCCAGCAGGGGGCAGGGTATGACGGGGACCGGGGAGCTGTTTTTT.

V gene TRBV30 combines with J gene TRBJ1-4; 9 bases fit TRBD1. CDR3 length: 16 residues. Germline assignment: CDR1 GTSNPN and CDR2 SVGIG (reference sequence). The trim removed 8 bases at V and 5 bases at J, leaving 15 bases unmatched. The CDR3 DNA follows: TGTGCCGGACGTAATCGTAGAACAGGGGGCAATGAAAAACTGTTTTTT. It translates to CAGRNRRTGGNEKLFF.

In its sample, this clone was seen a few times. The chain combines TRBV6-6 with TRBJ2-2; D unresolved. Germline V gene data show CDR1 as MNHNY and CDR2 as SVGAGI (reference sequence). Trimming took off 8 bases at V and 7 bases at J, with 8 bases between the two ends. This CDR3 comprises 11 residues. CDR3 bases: TGTGCCAGCCTGGCCGGCGGGGAGCTGTTTTTT. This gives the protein CASLAGGELFF.

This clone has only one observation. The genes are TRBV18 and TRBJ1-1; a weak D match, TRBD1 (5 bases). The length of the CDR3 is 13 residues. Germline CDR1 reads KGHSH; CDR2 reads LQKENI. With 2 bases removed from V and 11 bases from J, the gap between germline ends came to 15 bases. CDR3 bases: TGTGCCAGCTCACCAAGCGGGGGGGAGACGGCTTTCTTT. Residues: CASSPSGGETAFF.

Here the CDR3 reads CASSPLPRGLGEQYF. Here the CDR3 DNA reads TGCGCCAGCAGCCCCCTCCCAAGGGGGCTGGGGGAGCAGTACTTC. The gene calls are TRBV5-1 and TRBJ2-7; 7 bases are a match to TRBD1. CDR1 and CDR2 (germline): SGHRS, YFSETQ. This CDR3 comprises 15 residues. J gave up 7 bases and V 4 bases, and 14 bases lay outside the gene matches.

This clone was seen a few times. The CDR3 sequence: CASSLRTGAFNYEQYF. The CDR3 DNA sequence: TGTGCCAGCAGTTTGAGGACAGGGGCCTTCAACTACGAGCAGTACTTC. The gene calls are TRBV28 and TRBJ2-7, with TRBD1 identical over 9 bases. The V gene end was trimmed by 3 bases and the J gene end by 3 bases; junction bases not matched to a gene: 9. Germline assignment: CDR1 MDHEN and CDR2 SYDVKM. CDR3 length: 16 residues.

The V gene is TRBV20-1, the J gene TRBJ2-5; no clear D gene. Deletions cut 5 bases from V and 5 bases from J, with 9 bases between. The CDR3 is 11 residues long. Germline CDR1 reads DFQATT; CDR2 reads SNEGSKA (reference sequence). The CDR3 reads CSAQMGETQYF. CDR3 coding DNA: TGCAGTGCTCAGATGGGGGAGACCCAGTACTTC.

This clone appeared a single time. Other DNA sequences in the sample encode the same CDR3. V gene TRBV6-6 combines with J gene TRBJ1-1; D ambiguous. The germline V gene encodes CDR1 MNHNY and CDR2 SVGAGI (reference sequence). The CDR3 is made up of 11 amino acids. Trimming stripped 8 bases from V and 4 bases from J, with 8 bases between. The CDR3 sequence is CASLGGTEAFF. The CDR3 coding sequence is TGTGCCAGCTTGGGAGGCACTGAAGCTTTCTTT.

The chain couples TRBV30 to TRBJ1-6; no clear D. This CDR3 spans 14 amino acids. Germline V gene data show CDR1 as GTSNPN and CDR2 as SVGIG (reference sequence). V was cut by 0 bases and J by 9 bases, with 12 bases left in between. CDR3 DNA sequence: TGTGCCTGGAGTGTTGAGCTCTCAAGTTCACCCCTCCACTTT. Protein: CAWSVELSSSPLHF.

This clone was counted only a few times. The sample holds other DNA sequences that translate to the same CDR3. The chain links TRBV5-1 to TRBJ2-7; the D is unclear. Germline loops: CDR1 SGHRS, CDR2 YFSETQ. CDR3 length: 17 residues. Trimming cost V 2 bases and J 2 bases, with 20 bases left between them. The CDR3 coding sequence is TGCGCCAGCAGCTTCTACCAGGCGGCCGGTCCGGCCTACGAGCAGTACTTC. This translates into CASSFYQAAGPAYEQYF. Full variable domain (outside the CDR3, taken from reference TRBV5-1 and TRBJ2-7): KAGVTQTPRYLIKTRGQQVTLSCSPISGHRSVSWYQQTPGQGLQFLFEYFSETQRNKGNFPGRFSGRQFSNSRSEMNVSTLELGDSALYLCASSFYQAAGPAYEQYFGPGTRLTVT.

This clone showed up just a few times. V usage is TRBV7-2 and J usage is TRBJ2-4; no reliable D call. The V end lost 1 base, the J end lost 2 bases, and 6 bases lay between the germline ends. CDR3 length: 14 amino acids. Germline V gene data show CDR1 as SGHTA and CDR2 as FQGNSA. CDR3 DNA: TGTGCCAGCAGCTTAGAGGGTTCCAAAAACATTCAGTACTTC. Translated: CASSLEGSKNIQYF.

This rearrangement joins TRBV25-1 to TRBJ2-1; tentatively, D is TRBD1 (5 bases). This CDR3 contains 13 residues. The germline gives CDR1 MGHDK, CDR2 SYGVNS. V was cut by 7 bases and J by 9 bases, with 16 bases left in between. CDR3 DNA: TGTGCCAGCACGGACAACCCCTCGAGTGAGCAGTTCTTC. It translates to CASTDNPSSEQFF.

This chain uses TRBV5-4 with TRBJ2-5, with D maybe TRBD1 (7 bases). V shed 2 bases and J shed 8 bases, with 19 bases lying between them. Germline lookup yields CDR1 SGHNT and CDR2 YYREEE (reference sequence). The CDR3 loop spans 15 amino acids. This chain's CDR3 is CASSFPGGRQGTQYF. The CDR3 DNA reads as TGTGCCAGCAGCTTTCCAGGGGGGAGACAAGGCACCCAGTACTTC.

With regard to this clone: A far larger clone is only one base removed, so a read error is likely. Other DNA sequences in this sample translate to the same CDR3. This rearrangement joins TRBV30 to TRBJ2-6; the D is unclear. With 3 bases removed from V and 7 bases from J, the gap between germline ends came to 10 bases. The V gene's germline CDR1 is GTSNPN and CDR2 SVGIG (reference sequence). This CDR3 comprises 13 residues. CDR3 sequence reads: CAWRISGANVLTF. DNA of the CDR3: TGTGCCTGGAGAATCAGTGGAGCCAACGTCCTGACTTTC.

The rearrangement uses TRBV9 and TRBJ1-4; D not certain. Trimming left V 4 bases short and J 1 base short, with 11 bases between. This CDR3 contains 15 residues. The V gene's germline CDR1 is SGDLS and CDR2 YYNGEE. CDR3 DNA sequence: TGTGCCAGCAGCCCAGGCGGGCAAACTAATGAAAAACTGTTTTTT. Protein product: CASSPGGQTNEKLFF. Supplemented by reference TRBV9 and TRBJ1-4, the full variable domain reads DSGVTQTPKHLITATGQRVTLRCSPRSGDLSVYWYQQSLDQGLQFLIQYYNGEERAKGNILERFSAQQFPDLHSELNLSSLELGDSALYFCASSPGGQTNEKLFFGSGTQLSVL.

The CDR3 spells CASSAPGASQPQHF. CDR3 bases: TGTGCCAGCAGTGCCCCCGGGGCAAGTCAGCCCCAGCATTTT. V and J are TRBV2 and TRBJ1-5; possible D gene TRBD1, 5 bases. With 4 bases removed from V and 6 bases from J, the gap between germline ends came to 13 bases. CDR1 is SNHLY, CDR2 FYNNEI, per germline. This CDR3 has 14 amino acids. Supplemented by reference TRBV2 and TRBJ1-5, the full variable domain reads EPEVTQTPSHQVTQMGQEVILRCVPISNHLYFYWYRQILGQKVEFLVSFYNNEISEKSEIFDDQFSVERPDGSNFTLKIRSTKLEDSAMYFCASSAPGASQPQHFGDGTRLSIL.

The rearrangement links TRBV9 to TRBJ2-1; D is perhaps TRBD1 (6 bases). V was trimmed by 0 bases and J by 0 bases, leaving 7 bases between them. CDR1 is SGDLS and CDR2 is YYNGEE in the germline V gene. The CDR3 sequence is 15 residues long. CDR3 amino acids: CASSVGRGSYNEQFF. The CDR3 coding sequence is TGTGCCAGCAGCGTAGGCAGGGGCTCCTACAATGAGCAGTTCTTC. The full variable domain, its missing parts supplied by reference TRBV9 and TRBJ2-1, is DSGVTQTPKHLITATGQRVTLRCSPRSGDLSVYWYQQSLDQGLQFLIQYYNGEERAKGNILERFSAQQFPDLHSELNLSSLELGDSALYFCASSVGRGSYNEQFFGPGTRLTVL.

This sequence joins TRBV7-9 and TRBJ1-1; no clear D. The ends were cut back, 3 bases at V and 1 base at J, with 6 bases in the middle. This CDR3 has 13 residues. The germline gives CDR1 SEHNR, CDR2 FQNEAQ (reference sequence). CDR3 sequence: CASSFKENTEAFF. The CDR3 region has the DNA TGTGCCAGCAGCTTTAAGGAGAACACTGAAGCTTTCTTT.